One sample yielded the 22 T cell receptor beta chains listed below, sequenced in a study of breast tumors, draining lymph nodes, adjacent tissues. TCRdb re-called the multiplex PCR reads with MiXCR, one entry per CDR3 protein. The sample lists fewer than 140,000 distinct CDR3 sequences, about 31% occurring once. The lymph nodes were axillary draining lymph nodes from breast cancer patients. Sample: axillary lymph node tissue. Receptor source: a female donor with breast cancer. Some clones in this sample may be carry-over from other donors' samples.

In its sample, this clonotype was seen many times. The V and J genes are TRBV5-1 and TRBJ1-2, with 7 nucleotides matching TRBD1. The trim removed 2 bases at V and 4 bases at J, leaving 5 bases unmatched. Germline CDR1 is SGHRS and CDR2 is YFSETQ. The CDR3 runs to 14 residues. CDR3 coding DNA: TGCGCCAGCAGCTTACAGGGACAGTTCTATGGCTACACCTTC. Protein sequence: CASSLQGQFYGYTF.

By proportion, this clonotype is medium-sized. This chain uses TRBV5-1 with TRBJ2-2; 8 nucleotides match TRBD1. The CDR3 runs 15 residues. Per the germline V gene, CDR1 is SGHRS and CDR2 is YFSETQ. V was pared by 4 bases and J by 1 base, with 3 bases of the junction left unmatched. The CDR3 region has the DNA TGCGCCAGCAGCAGAGGGACAGGGAACACCGGGGAGCTGTTTTTT. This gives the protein CASSRGTGNTGELFF.

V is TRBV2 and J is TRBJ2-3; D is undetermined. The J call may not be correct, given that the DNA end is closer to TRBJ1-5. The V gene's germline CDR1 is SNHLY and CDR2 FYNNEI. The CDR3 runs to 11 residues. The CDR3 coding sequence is TGTGCCAGAGGAGCCACAGATACGCAGCATTTT. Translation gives CARGATDTQHF.

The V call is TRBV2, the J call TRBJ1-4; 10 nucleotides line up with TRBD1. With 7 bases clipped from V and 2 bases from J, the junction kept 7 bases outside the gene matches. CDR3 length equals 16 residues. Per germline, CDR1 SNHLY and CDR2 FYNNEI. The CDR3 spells CASTGDRGYTNEKLFF. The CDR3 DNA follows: TGTGCCAGCACAGGGGACAGGGGTTATACTAATGAAAAACTGTTTTTT.

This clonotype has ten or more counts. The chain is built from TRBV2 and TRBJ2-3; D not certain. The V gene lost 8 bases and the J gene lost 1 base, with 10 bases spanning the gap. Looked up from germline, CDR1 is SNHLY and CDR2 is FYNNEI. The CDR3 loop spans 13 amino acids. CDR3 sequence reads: CASWRVGTDTQYF. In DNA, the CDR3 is TGTGCCAGCTGGAGAGTTGGCACAGATACGCAGTATTTT.

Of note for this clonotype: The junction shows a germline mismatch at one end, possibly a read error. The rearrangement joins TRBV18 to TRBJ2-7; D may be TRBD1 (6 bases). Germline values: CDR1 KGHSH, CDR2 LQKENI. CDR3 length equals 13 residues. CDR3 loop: CASSPPDSCEQYF. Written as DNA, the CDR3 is TGTGCCAGCTCGCCACCGGACAGCTGCGAGCAGTACTTC.

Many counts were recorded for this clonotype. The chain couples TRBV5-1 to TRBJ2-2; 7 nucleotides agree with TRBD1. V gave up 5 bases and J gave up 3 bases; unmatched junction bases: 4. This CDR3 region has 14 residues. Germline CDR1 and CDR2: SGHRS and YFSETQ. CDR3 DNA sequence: TGCGCCAGCAGTACCCAGGGGGACACCGGGGAGCTGTTTTTT. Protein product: CASSTQGDTGELFF.

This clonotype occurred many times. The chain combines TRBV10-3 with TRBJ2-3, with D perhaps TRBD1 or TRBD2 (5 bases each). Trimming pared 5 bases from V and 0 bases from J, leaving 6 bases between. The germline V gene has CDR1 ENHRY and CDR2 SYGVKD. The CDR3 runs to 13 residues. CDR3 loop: CAISRDSTDTQYF. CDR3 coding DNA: TGTGCCATCAGTAGGGACAGCACAGATACGCAGTATTTT.

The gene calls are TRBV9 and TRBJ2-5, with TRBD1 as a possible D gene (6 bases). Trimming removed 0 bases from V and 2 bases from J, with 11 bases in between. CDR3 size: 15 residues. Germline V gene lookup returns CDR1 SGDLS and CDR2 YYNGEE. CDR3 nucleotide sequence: TGTGCCAGCAGCGTAGCCCCGGACAGTCAAGAGACCCAGTACTTC. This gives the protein CASSVAPDSQETQYF.

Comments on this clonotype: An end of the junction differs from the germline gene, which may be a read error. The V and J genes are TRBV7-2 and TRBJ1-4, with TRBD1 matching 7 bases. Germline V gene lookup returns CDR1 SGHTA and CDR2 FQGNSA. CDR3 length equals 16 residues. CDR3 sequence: CASSLSWTGVHEKLLF. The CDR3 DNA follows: TGTGCCAGCAGCTTATCCTGGACAGGCGTCCACGAGAAACTGCTTTTT.

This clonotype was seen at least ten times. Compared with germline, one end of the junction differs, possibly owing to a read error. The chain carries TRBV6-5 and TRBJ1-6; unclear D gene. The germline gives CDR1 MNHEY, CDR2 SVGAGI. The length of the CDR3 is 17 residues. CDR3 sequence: CASSHSSLSTTHAPLHF. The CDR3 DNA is TGTGCCAGCAGTCACTCTTCCTTATCGACAACACATGCACCCCTCCACTTT.

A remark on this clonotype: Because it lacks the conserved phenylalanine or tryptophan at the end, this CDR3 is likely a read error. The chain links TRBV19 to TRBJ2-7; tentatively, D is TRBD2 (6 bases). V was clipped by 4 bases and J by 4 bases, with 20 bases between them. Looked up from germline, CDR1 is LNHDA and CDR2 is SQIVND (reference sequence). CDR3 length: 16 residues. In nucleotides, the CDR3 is TGTGCCAGTAGTAGGGGGACCAGCGGGCTTCAGTACGAGCAGTACTCC. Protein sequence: CASSRGTSGLQYEQYS.

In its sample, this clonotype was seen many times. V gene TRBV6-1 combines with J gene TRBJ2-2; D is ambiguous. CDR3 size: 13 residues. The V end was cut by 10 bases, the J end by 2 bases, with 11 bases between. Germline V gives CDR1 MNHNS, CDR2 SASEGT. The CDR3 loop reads CATQSVNTGELFF. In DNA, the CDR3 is TGTGCCACACAGTCGGTCAACACCGGGGAGCTGTTTTTT.

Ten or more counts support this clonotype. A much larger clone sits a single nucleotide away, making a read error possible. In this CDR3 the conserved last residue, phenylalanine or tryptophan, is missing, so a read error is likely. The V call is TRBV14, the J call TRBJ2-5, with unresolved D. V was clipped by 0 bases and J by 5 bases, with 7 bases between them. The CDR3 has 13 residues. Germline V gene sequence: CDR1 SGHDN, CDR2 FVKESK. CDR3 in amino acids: CASSQDFAETQYS. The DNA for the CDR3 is TGTGCCAGCAGCCAAGACTTTGCGGAGACCCAGTACTCC.

CDR3 DNA: TGTGCCAGCAGCGTAGAAAGCGGGCCTAACAATGAGCAGTTCTTC. This encodes CASSVESGPNNEQFF. The chain combines TRBV9 with TRBJ2-1; D is perhaps TRBD2 (6 bases). Germline CDR1 SGDLS, CDR2 YYNGEE. With 0 bases removed from V and 5 bases from J, the gap between germline ends came to 12 bases. This CDR3 spans 15 amino acids.

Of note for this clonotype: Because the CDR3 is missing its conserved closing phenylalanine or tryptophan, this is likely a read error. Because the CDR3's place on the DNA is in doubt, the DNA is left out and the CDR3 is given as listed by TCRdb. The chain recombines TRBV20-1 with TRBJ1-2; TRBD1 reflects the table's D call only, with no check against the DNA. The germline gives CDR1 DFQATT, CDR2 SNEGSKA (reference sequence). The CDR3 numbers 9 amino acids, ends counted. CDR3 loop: CSAFPGESP.

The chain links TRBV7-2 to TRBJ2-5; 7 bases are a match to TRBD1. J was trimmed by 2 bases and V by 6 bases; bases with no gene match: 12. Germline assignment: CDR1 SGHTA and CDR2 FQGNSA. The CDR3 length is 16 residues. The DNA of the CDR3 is TGTGCCAGCAGACTAGACAGGGTCCTGTTTCAAGAGACCCAGTACTTC. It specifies CASRLDRVLFQETQYF.

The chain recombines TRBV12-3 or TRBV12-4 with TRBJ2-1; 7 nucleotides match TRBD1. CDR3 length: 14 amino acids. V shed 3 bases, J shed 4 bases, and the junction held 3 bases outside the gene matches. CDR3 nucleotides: TGTGCCAGCAGTTTTGGGGACAGATACAATGAGCAGTTCTTC. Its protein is CASSFGDRYNEQFF.

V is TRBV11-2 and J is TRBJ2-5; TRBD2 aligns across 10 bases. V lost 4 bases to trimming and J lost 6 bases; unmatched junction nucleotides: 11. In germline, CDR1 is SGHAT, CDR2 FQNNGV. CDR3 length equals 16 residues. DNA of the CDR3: TGTGCCAGCAGCTCTATAGCGGGGGGCCAAGGAAAGACCCAGTACTTC. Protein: CASSSIAGGQGKTQYF. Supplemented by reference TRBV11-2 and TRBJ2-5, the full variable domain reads EAGVAQSPRYKIIEKRQSVAFWCNPISGHATLYWYQQILGQGPKLLIQFQNNGVVDDSQLPKDRFSAERLKGVDSTLKIQPAKLEDSAVYLCASSSIAGGQGKTQYFGPGTRLLVL.

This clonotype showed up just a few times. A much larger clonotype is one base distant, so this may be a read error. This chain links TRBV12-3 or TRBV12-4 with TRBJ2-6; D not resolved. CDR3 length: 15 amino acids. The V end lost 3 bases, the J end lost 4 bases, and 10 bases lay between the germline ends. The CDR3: CASSFSLRGANVLTF. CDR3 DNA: TGTGCCAGCAGTTTCAGCCTCAGGGGGGCCAACGTCCTGACTTTC.

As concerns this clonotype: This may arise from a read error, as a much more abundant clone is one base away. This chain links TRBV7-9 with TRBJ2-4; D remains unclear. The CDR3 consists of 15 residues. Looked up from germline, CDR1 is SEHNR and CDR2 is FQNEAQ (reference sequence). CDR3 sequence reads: CTSSLELIAKNIQYF. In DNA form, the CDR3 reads TGTACCAGCAGCTTAGAGCTGATAGCCAAAAACATTCAGTACTTC.

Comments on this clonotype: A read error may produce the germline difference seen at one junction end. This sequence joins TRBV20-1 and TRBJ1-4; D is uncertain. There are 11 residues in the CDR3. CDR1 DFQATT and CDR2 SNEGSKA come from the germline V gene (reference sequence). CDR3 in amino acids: CSASIDENLLF. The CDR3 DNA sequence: TGCAGTGCTAGCATTGATGAAAACCTGCTTTTT.